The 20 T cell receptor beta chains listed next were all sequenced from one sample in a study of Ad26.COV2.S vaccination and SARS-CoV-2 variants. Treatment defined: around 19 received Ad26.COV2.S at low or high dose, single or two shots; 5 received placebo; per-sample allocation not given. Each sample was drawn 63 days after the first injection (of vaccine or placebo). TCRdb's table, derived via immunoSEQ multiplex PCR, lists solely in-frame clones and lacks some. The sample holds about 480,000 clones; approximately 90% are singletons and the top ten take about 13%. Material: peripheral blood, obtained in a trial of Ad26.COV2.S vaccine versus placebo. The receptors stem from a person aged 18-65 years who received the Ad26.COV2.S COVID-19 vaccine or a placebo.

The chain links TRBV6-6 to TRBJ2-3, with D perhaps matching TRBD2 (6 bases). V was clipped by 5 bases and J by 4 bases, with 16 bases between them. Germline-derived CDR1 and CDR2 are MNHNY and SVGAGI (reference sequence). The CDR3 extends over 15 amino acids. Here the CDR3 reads CASSRSRRGADTQYF. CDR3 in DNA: TGTGCCAGCAGTCGATCGAGGAGGGGCGCAGATACGCAGTATTTT.

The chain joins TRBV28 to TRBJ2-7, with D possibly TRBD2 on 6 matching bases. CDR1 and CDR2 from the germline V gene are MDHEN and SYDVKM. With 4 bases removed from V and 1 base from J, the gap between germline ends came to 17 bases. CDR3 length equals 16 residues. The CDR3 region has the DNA TGTGCCAGCAGTTCCCCCGGGGCTAGCGCATCCTACGAGCAGTACTTC. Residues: CASSSPGASASYEQYF.

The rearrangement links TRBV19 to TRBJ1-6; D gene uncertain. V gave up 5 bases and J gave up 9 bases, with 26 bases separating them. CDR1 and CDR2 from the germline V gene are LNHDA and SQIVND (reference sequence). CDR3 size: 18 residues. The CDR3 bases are TGTGCCAGTAGTCCGCCCGGCGGGAACCCAGGTTTTGGTTCACCCCTCCACTTT. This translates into CASSPPGGNPGFGSPLHF.

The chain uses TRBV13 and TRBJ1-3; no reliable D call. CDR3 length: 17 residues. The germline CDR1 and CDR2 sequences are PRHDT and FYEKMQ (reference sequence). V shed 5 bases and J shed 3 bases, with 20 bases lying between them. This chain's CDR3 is CASSPSHMGLFGNTIYF. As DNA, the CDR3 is TGTGCCAGCAGCCCTTCCCACATGGGTCTGTTTGGAAACACCATATATTTT.

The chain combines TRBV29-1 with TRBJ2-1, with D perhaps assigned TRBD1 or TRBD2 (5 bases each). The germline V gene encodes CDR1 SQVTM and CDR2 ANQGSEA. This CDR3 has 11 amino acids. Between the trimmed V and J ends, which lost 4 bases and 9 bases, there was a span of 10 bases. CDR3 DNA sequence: TGCAGCGTTGCCCCAGGGACTGAGCAGTTCTTC. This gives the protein CSVAPGTEQFF.

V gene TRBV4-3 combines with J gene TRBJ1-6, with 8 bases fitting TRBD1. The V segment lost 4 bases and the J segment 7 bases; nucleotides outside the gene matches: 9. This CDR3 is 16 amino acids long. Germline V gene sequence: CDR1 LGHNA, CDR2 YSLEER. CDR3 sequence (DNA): TGCGCCAGCAGCCCGGCACCCAGGGGGCAGAATTCACCCCTCCACTTT. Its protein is CASSPAPRGQNSPLHF.

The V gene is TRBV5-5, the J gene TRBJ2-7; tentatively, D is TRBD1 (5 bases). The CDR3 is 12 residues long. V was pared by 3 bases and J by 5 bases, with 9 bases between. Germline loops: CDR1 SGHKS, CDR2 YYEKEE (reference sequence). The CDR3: CASSSLRDEQYF. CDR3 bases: TGTGCCAGCAGCTCTCTCAGGGACGAGCAGTACTTC.

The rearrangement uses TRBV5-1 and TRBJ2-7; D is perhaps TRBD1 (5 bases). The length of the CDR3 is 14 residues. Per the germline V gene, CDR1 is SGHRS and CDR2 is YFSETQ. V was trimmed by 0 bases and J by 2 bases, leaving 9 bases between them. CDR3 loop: CASSLDPGPYEQYF. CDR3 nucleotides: TGCGCCAGCAGCTTGGACCCAGGGCCCTACGAGCAGTACTTC.

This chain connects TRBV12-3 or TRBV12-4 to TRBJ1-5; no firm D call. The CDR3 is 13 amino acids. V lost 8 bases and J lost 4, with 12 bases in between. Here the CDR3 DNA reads TGTGCCAGCCAGGCCGCGAGGAATCAGCCCCAGCATTTT. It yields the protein CASQAARNQPQHF.

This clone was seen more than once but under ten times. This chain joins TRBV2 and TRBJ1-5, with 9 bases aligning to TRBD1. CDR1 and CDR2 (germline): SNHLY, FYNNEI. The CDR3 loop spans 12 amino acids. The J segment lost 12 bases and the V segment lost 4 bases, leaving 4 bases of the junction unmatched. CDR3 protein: CASSVWGQGQHF. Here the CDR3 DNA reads TGTGCCAGCAGTGTATGGGGACAGGGCCAGCATTTT.

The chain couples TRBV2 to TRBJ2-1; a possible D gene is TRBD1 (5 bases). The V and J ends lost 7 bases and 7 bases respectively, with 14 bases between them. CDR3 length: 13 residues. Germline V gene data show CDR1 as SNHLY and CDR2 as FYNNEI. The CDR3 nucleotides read TGTGCCAGCATTCGTCAGGGCTGGAATGAGCAGTTCTTC. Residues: CASIRQGWNEQFF.

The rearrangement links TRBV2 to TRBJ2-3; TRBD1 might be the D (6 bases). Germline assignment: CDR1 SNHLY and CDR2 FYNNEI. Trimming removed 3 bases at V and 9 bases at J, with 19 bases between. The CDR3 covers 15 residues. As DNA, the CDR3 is TGTGCCAGCAGTGAGGTTCGACAGGCCCACGGAACGCAGTATTTT. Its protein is CASSEVRQAHGTQYF.

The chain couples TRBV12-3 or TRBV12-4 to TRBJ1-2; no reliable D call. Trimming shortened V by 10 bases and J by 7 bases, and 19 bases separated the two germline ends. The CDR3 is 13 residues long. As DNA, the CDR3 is TGTGCCAACTCCATTATAGCACCGGGTGGCTACACCTTC. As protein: CANSIIAPGGYTF.

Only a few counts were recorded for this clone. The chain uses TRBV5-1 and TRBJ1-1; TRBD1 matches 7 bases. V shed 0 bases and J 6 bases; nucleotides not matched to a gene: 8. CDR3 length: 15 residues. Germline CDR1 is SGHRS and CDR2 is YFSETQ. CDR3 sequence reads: CASSLASGGYAEAFF. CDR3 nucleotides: TGCGCCAGCAGCTTGGCCTCAGGGGGTTACGCTGAAGCTTTCTTT.

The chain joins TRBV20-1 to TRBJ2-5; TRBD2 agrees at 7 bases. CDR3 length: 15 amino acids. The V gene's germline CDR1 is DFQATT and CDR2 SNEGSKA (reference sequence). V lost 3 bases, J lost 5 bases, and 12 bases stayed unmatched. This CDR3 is CSASPRGSRAETQYF. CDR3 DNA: TGCAGTGCTAGTCCCCGCGGGAGTAGGGCGGAGACCCAGTACTTC.

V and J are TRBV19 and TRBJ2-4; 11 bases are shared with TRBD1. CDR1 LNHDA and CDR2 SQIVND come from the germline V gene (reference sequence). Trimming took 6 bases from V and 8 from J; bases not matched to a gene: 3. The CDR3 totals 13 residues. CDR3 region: CASSRGQGDIQYF. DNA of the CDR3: TGTGCCAGTAGCCGGGGACAGGGGGACATTCAGTACTTC.

CDR3 coding DNA: TGTGCCACCAGCAGAGATGGCATAAATCAGCCCCAGCATTTT. Translated, it gives CATSRDGINQPQHF. The chain employs TRBV15 and TRBJ1-5; D not resolved. V lost 0 bases to trimming and J lost 4 bases, with 7 bases between them. The germline V gene has CDR1 LNHNV and CDR2 YYDKDF (reference sequence). The CDR3 is made up of 14 amino acids.

The CDR3 loop is CASSLGQIRSPLHF. The CDR3 DNA reads as TGTGCCAGCAGCTTGGGGCAGATTCGTTCACCCCTCCACTTT. The J gene is TRBJ1-6, the V gene TRBV5-8; D ambiguous. The CDR3 runs 14 residues. V was clipped by 0 bases and J by 9 bases, with 10 bases between them. The V gene's germline CDR1 is SGHTS and CDR2 YDEGEE.

CDR3 in amino acids: CASRAQETQYF. The CDR3 nucleotides read TGTGCCAGCAGAGCTCAAGAGACCCAGTACTTC. The chain carries TRBV6-5 and TRBJ2-5; D uncertain. V was clipped by 6 bases and J by 2 bases, with 4 bases between them. The CDR3 runs 11 residues. Germline CDR1 MNHEY, CDR2 SVGAGI.

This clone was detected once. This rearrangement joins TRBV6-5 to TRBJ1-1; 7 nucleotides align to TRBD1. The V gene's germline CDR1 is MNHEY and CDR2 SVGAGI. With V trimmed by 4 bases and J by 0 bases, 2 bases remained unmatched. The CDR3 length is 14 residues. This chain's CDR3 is CASSLTGMNTEAFF. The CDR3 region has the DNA TGTGCCAGCAGTTTGACAGGGATGAACACTGAAGCTTTCTTT.